This T cell receptor beta chain was observed in a study of blood T cell repertoires in COVID-19. As for the study in general: Researchers got acute and convalescent COVID-19 samples from the United States, Italy and Spain.

The protocol was immunoSEQ multiplex PCR, while the TCRdb copy is restricted to in-frame clones and leaves out a portion. The sample yields roughly 80,000 clones, about four fifths seen once. This TCR came from a human donor in a cohort sampled during active COVID-19. Input material: peripheral blood.

CDR3 amino acids: CASSLSTGKTYEQYF. The DNA of the CDR3 is TGTGCCAGCTCACTGAGTACAGGGAAAACCTACGAGCAGTACTTC. The chain employs TRBV18 and TRBJ2-7, with D maybe TRBD1 (6 bases). Trimming took off 4 bases at V and 2 bases at J, with 15 bases between the two ends. CDR3 length: 15 residues. Germline CDR1 is KGHSH and CDR2 is LQKENI.